This entry describes one TCR beta chain. The target antigen is unknown. These data come from a study of response to subunit inactivated influenza vaccine. Whole-study findings and limits: Every seasonal influenza vaccination brings in few new T cells, the authors suggested.

This CDR3 region has 15 residues. CDR1 is LNHDA and CDR2 is SQIVND in the germline V gene (reference sequence). Trimming removed 6 bases from V and 5 bases from J; junction bases left unmatched: 7. Using its own MiXCR run on the RT-PCR reads, TCRdb lists one record per CDR3 protein. The sample holds roughly 650,000 distinct CDR3 sequences, about 14% seen once. The source is a man aged 50-59 years who received an inactivated influenza vaccine. The sequences come from PBMCs from blood, collected less than 15 days before vaccination. The chain links TRBV19 to TRBJ2-2; 9 bases fit TRBD1. CDR3 in amino acids: CASRPQGAGTGELFF. CDR3 coding DNA: TGTGCCAGTAGACCACAGGGGGCAGGAACCGGGGAGCTGTTTTTT.